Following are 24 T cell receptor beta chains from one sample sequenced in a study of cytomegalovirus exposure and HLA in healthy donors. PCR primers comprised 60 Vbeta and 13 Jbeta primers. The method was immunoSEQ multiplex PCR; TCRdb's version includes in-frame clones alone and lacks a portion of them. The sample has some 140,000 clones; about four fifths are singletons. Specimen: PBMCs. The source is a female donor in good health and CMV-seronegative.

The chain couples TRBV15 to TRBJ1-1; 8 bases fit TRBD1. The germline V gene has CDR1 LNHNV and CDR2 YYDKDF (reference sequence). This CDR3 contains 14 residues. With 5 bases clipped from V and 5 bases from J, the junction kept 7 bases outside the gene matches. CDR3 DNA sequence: TGTGCCACCAGCGCGAACAGGGGGGGGACTGAAGCTTTCTTT. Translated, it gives CATSANRGGTEAFF.

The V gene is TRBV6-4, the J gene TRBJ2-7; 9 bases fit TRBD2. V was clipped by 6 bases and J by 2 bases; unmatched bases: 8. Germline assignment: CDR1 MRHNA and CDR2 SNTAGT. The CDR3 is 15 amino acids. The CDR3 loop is CASSGEAGGTYEQYF. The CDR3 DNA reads TGTGCCAGCAGCGGCGAAGCGGGGGGAACCTACGAGCAGTACTTC.

The CDR3 sequence: CASSPLQGRATQYF. DNA for the CDR3: TGTGCCAGTAGTCCTCTGCAGGGCCGGGCGACCCAGTACTTC. This chain joins TRBV19 and TRBJ2-5; TRBD1 might be the D (5 bases). There are 14 residues in the CDR3. V shed 5 bases and J shed 7 bases, with 17 bases lying between them. CDR1 and CDR2 from the germline V gene are LNHDA and SQIVND (reference sequence).

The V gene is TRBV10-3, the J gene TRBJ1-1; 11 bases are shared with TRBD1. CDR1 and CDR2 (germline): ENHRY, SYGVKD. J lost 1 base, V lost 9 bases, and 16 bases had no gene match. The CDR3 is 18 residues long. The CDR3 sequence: CAMRTGGTGSRRNTEAFF. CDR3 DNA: TGTGCCATGAGGACAGGGGGCACCGGCTCTAGAAGGAACACTGAAGCTTTCTTT.

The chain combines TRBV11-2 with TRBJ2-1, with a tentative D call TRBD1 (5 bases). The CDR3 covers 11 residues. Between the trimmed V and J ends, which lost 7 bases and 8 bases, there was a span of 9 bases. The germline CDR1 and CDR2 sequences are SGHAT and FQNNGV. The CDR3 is CASNLRDEQFF. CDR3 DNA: TGTGCCAGCAACCTCAGGGATGAGCAGTTCTTC. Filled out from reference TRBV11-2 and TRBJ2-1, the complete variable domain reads EAGVAQSPRYKIIEKRQSVAFWCNPISGHATLYWYQQILGQGPKLLIQFQNNGVVDDSQLPKDRFSAERLKGVDSTLKIQPAKLEDSAVYLCASNLRDEQFFGPGTRLTVL.

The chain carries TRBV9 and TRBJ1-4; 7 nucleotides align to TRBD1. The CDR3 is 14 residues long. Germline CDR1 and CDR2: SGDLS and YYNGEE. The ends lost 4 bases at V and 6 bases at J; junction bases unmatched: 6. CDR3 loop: CASSPRQGYEKLFF. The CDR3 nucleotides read TGTGCCAGCAGCCCCCGACAGGGCTATGAAAAACTGTTTTTT.

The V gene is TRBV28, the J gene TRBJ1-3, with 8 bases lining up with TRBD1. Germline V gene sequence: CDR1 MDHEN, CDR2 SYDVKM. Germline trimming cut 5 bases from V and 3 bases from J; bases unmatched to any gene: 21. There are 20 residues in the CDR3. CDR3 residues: CASSPPMLYQGAQGGNTIYF. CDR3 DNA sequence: TGTGCCAGCAGTCCCCCCATGCTTTATCAGGGGGCGCAGGGTGGAAACACCATATATTTT.

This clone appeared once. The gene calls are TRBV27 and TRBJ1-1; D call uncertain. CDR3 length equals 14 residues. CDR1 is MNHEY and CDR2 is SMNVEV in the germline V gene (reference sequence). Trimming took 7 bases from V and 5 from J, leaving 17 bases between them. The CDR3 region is CASTPGTAGTEAFF. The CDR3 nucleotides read TGTGCCAGCACCCCGGGAACAGCGGGAACTGAAGCTTTCTTT.

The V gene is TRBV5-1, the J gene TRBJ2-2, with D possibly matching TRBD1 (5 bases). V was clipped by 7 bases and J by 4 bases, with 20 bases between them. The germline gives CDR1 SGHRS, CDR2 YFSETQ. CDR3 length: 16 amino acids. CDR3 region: CASSVDGAALTGELFF. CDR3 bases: TGCGCCAGCTCAGTAGATGGGGCAGCTCTCACCGGGGAGCTGTTTTTT.

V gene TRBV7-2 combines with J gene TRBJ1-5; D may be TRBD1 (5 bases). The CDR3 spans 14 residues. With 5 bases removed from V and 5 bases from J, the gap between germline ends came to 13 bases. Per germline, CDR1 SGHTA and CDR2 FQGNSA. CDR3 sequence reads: CASSLPGGYQPQHF. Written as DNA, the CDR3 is TGTGCCAGCAGCCTCCCGGGGGGGTATCAGCCCCAGCATTTT.

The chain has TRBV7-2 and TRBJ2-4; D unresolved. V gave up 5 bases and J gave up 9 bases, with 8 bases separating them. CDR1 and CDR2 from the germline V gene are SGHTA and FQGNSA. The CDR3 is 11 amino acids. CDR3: CASSLVSIQYF. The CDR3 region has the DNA TGTGCCAGCAGCCTCGTTTCCATTCAGTACTTC.

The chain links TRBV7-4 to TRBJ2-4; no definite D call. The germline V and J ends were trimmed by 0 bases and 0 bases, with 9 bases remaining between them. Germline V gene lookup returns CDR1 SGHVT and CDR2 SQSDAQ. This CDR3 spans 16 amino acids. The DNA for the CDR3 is TGTGCCAGCAGCTTAGCGCGGTATACAGCCAAAAACATTCAGTACTTC. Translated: CASSLARYTAKNIQYF.

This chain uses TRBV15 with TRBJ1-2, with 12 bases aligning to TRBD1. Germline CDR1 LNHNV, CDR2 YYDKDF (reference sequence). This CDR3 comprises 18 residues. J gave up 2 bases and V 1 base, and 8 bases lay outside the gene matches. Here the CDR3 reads CATSRGSGQGAQNYGYTF. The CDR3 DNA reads TGTGCCACCAGCAGAGGGTCGGGACAGGGGGCGCAGAACTATGGCTACACCTTC. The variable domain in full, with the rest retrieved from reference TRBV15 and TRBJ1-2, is DAMVIQNPRYQVTQFGKPVTLSCSQTLNHNVMYWYQQKSSQAPKLLFHYYDKDFNNEADTPDNFQSRRPNTSFCFLDIRSPGLGDTAMYLCATSRGSGQGAQNYGYTFGSGTRLTVV.

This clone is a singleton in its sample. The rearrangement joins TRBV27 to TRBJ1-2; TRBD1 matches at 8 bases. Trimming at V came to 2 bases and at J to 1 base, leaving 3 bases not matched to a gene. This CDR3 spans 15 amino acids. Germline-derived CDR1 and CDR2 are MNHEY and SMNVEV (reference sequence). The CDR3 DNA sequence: TGTGCCAGCAGTTTAACGGACAGGGATAACTATGGCTACACCTTC. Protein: CASSLTDRDNYGYTF.

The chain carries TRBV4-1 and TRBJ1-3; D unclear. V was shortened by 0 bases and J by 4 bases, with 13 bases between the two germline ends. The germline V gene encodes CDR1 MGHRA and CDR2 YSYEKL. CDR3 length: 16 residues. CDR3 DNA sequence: TGCGCCAGCAGCCAAGAAACTACAAATGTAGGAAACACCATATATTTT. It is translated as CASSQETTNVGNTIYF.

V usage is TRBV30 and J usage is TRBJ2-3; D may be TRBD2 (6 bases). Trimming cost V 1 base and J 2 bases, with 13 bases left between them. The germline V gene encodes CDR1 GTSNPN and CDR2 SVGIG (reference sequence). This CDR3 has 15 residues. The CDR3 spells CAWSDELASTDTQYF. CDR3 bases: TGTGCCTGGAGTGACGAACTAGCATCCACAGATACGCAGTATTTT.

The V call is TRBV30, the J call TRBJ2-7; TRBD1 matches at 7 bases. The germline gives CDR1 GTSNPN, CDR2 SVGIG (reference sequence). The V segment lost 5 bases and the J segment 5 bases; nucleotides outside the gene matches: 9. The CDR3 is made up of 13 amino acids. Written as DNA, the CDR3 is TGTGCCTGGGCTGACAGGGTAGGGGACGAGCAGTACTTC. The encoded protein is CAWADRVGDEQYF.

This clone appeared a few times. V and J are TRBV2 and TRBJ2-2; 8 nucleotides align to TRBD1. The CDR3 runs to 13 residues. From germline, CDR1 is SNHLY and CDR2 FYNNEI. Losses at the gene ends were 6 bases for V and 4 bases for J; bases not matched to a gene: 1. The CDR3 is CASRGTGTGELFF. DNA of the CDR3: TGTGCCAGCAGAGGGACAGGCACCGGGGAGCTGTTTTTT.

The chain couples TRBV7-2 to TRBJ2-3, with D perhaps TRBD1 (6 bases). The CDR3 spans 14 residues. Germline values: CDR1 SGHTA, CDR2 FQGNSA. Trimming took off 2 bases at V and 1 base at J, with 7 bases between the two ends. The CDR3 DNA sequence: TGTGCCAGCAGCTTACAGGGGCGCACAGATACGCAGTATTTT. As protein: CASSLQGRTDTQYF. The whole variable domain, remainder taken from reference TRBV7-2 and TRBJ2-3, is GAGVSQSPSNKVTEKGKDVELRCDPISGHTALYWYRQSLGQGLEFLIYFQGNSAPDKSGLPSDRFSAERTGGSVSTLTIQRTQQEDSAVYLCASSLQGRTDTQYFGPGTRLTVL.

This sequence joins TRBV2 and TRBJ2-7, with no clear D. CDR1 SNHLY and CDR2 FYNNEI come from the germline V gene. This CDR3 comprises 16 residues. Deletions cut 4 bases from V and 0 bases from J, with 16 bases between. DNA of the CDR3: TGTGCCAGCAGTGTTACTCCCCTGGCGGACTCCTACGAGCAGTACTTC. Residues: CASSVTPLADSYEQYF.

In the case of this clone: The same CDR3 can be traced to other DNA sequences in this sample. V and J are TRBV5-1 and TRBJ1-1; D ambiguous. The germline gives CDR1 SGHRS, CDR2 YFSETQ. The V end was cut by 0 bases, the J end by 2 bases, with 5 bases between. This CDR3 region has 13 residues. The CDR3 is CASSLAGNTEAFF. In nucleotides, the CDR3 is TGCGCCAGCAGCTTGGCAGGTAACACTGAAGCTTTCTTT.

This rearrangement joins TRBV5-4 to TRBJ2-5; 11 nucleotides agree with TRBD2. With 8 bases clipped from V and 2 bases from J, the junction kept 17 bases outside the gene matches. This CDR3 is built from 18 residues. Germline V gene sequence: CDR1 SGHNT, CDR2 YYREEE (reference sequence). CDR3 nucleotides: TGTGCCAGTGTGAAAGGCGGGGCTAGCGGGGGGTCACAAGAGACCCAGTACTTC. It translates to CASVKGGASGGSQETQYF.

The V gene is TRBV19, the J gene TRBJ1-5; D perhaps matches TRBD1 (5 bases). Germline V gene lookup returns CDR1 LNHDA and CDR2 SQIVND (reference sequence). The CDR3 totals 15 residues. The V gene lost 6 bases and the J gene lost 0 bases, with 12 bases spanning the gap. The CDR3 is CASRGRQSSNQPQHF. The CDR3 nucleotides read TGTGCCAGTAGAGGCAGACAGTCTAGCAATCAGCCCCAGCATTTT.

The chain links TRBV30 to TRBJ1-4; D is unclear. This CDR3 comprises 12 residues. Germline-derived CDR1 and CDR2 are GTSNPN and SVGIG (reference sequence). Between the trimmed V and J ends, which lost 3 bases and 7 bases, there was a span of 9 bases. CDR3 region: CAWSLEGEKLFF. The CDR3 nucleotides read TGTGCCTGGAGCCTTGAGGGTGAAAAACTGTTTTTT.